A single sample gave rise to the 2 T cell receptor beta chains below, sequenced in a study of blood T cell repertoires in COVID-19. The table came from immunoSEQ multiplex PCR; TCRdb's copy has only in-frame clones and leaves some out. In the table there are 80,000 to 90,000 clones, approximately 81% of which are singletons. Sequencing was done on a sample of peripheral blood. These receptors were obtained from a woman aged 70-85 years with acute or convalescent COVID-19.

The V and J genes are TRBV7-2 and TRBJ2-5, with 12 bases that match TRBD2. CDR1 SGHTA and CDR2 FQGNSA come from the germline V gene. With V trimmed by 0 bases and J by 1 base, 15 bases remained unmatched. The CDR3 sequence is 21 residues long. The CDR3 region is CASSLAAVGWTSGNAQETQYF. The CDR3 region has the DNA TGTGCCAGCAGCTTAGCGGCAGTCGGGTGGACTAGCGGGAATGCCCAAGAGACCCAGTACTTC.

The CDR3 sequence is CASSGIDNSYEQYV. The CDR3 DNA sequence: TGTGCCAGCAGCGGTATAGACAACTCCTACGAGCAGTACGTC. The J gene is TRBJ2-7, the V gene TRBV11-2; D not resolved. Trimming left V 5 bases short and J 0 bases short, with 11 bases between. The V gene's germline CDR1 is SGHAT and CDR2 FQNNGV. This CDR3 contains 14 residues.